These 14 T cell receptor beta chains originate from one sample sequenced in a study of blood T cell repertoires in COVID-19. The assay was immunoSEQ multiplex PCR, and TCRdb's table has in-frame clones only and misses some. The data contain some 100,000 clones, around 88% of them singletons. Sequenced material: peripheral blood. The receptors come from a woman in her 70s with acute or convalescent COVID-19.

This clone has more than one count but fewer than ten. The J gene is TRBJ1-6, the V gene TRBV7-2; D gene ambiguous. This CDR3 comprises 15 residues. Germline CDR1 is SGHTA and CDR2 is FQGNSA. V lost 1 base and J 7 bases, leaving 11 bases between the germline ends. Here the CDR3 DNA reads TGTGCCAGCAGCTTAGGGCAGGTCGAGAATTCACCCCTCCACTTT. Protein product: CASSLGQVENSPLHF.

This rearrangement joins TRBV6-5 to TRBJ2-1; TRBD1 agrees at 7 bases. CDR1 is MNHEY and CDR2 is SVGAGI in the germline V gene. The CDR3 contains 13 residues. V lost 4 bases to trimming and J lost 9 bases; unmatched junction nucleotides: 6. The CDR3 sequence: CASSFFDRAEQFF. The CDR3 DNA sequence: TGTGCCAGCAGTTTCTTTGACAGGGCTGAGCAGTTCTTC.

V gene TRBV7-9 combines with J gene TRBJ1-1; D gene unclear. V lost 5 bases and J lost 0, with 10 bases in between. Germline CDR1 and CDR2: SEHNR and FQNEAQ (reference sequence). CDR3 length: 14 residues. The CDR3 here is CASSTHSMNTEAFF. The DNA of the CDR3 is TGTGCCAGCAGCACCCACAGCATGAACACTGAAGCTTTCTTT.

This chain uses TRBV12-3 or TRBV12-4 with TRBJ2-3; TRBD1 might be the D (5 bases). Trimming took 1 base from V and 7 from J, leaving 6 bases between them. This CDR3 is built from 12 residues. CDR3 sequence: CASSLEGYTQYF. The CDR3, as DNA: TGTGCCAGCAGTTTAGAGGGGTATACGCAGTATTTT.

This clone occurred once. The chain links TRBV7-3 to TRBJ2-6; 8 nucleotides align to TRBD2. Looked up from germline, CDR1 is SGHTA and CDR2 is FQGTGA. With V trimmed by 2 bases and J by 1 base, 10 bases remained unmatched. This CDR3 contains 19 residues. Here the CDR3 reads CASSLEWLAGFSGANVLTF. CDR3 coding DNA: TGTGCCAGCAGCTTAGAGTGGTTAGCGGGATTTTCTGGGGCCAACGTCCTGACTTTC. The full variable domain, in which reference TRBV7-3 and TRBJ2-6 provide the parts outside the CDR3, is GAGVSQTPSNKVTEKGKYVELRCDPISGHTALYWYRQSLGQGPEFLIYFQGTGAADDSGLPNDRFFAVRPEGSVSTLKIQRTERGDSAVYLCASSLEWLAGFSGANVLTFGAGSRLTVL.

The chain recombines TRBV5-4 with TRBJ1-2, with D possibly being TRBD1 (5 bases). V dropped 0 bases and J dropped 8 bases, with 17 bases sitting between them. CDR1 and CDR2 from the germline V gene are SGHNT and YYREEE (reference sequence). There are 15 residues in the CDR3. CDR3 bases: TGTGCCAGCAGCTTGGTAGCGGGGGTAGTAGGCGGCTACACCTTC. Translation gives CASSLVAGVVGGYTF.

This chain connects TRBV5-1 to TRBJ1-2; 10 nucleotides line up with TRBD1. J gave up 4 bases and V 5 bases, and 5 bases lay outside the gene matches. Germline-derived CDR1 and CDR2 are SGHRS and YFSETQ. This CDR3 is built from 14 residues. The CDR3: CASSSGTGAYGYTF. Written as DNA, the CDR3 is TGCGCCAGCAGTTCGGGGACAGGGGCCTATGGCTACACCTTC.

The chain joins TRBV6-6 to TRBJ1-2; no clear D. Germline CDR1 is MNHNY and CDR2 is SVGAGI (reference sequence). This CDR3 comprises 17 residues. The V gene lost 5 bases and the J gene lost 4 bases, with 23 bases spanning the gap. The CDR3 DNA follows: TGTGCCAGCAGTCCCGCTCCGGGAAGAAAAGAAACCTATGGCTACACCTTC. It specifies CASSPAPGRKETYGYTF.

The rearrangement links TRBV27 to TRBJ1-2, with TRBD1 matching 9 bases. The V segment lost 5 bases and the J segment 7 bases; nucleotides outside the gene matches: 2. CDR1 and CDR2 from the germline V gene are MNHEY and SMNVEV (reference sequence). The CDR3 covers 12 residues. CDR3 coding DNA: TGTGCCAGCAGTACAGGGGGCGCTGGCTACACCTTC. This codes for CASSTGGAGYTF.

V usage is TRBV11-2 and J usage is TRBJ2-3; D possibly corresponds to TRBD1 (6 bases). Trimming left V 1 base short and J 5 bases short, with 19 bases between. Germline assignment: CDR1 SGHAT and CDR2 FQNNGV. The CDR3 is made up of 17 amino acids. CDR3 residues: CASSLGRVPGARDTQYF. DNA of the CDR3: TGTGCCAGCAGCTTAGGCAGGGTCCCAGGGGCGCGAGATACGCAGTATTTT.

This rearrangement joins TRBV6-2 or TRBV6-3 to TRBJ1-4, with D possibly TRBD1 on 6 matching bases. V was cut by 5 bases and J by 3 bases, with 13 bases left in between. The CDR3 covers 15 residues. Germline assignment: CDR1 MNHEY and CDR2 SVGEGT. The CDR3 sequence is CASSKNRVANEKLFF. The CDR3 nucleotides read TGTGCCAGCAGTAAGAACAGGGTGGCTAATGAAAAACTGTTTTTT.

The chain is built from TRBV3-1 (or the pseudogene TRBV3-2) and TRBJ2-1; D unresolved. Germline V CDR1 and CDR2: LGHDT, YNNKEL (reference sequence). The CDR3 totals 12 residues. V was cut by 6 bases and J by 5 bases, with 8 bases left in between. For the CDR3, the DNA is TGTGCCAGCAGATTCTTAGACAATGAGCAGTTCTTC. This translates into CASRFLDNEQFF.

This clone showed up just a few times. The chain couples TRBV29-1 to TRBJ1-1; D is ambiguous. The CDR3 loop spans 13 amino acids. The V gene's germline CDR1 is SQVTM and CDR2 ANQGSEA. V shed 4 bases and J shed 1 base, with 10 bases lying between them. CDR3 coding DNA: TGCAGCGTTGTAGTACAGAGGAACACTGAAGCTTTCTTT. Translating it yields CSVVVQRNTEAFF.

The chain carries TRBV2 and TRBJ1-5, with 7 bases lining up with TRBD1. Looked up from germline, CDR1 is SNHLY and CDR2 is FYNNEI. The CDR3 runs to 14 residues. With 8 bases clipped from V and 6 bases from J, the junction kept 10 bases outside the gene matches. The CDR3 loop reads CASQPGTDGQPQHF. The CDR3 DNA reads as TGTGCCAGCCAACCCGGGACAGATGGTCAGCCCCAGCATTTT.